This T cell receptor (beta chain) is from a study of blood T cell repertoires in COVID-19. Original handling: From reference gene primer amplification, estimates of nucleated cell counts were derived. Assay used: immunoSEQ multiplex PCR; TCRdb lists only in-frame clones, some missing. From that table come the V and J calls and clone size; the DNA was used to work out D and trimming. The data contain about 170,000 clones, roughly 87% of them singletons. This clone was seen a handful of times. The V segment lost 4 bases and the J segment 0 bases; nucleotides outside the gene matches: 7. Germline CDR1 is LNHDA and CDR2 is SQIVND (reference sequence). There are 18 residues in the CDR3. The study recruited people aged 18 to 89 years across approximately 24 US areas.

The clonotype was recovered from a human donor with acute COVID-19. The donor label of this sample is uncertain. Sequencing was performed on PBMCs or T cells enriched from blood (not recorded which). The rearrangement links TRBV19 to TRBJ2-1, with TRBD2 matching over 12 bases. The CDR3 is CASSTPPSGGASYNEQFF. The CDR3 DNA is TGTGCCAGTAGTACGCCCCCTAGCGGGGGGGCCTCCTACAATGAGCAGTTCTTC. Together with reference TRBV19 and TRBJ2-1, the CDR3 gives the full variable domain: DGGITQSPKYLFRKEGQNVTLSCEQNLNHDAMYWYRQDPGQGLRLIYYSQIVNDFQKGDIAEGYSVSREKKESFPLTVTSAQKNPTAFYLCASSTPPSGGASYNEQFFGPGTRLTVL.